Included here is one T cell receptor (beta chain) sequence, with context. Its antigen is not known. The CDR3 has 13 residues. Germline CDR1 is SGHRS and CDR2 is YFSETQ. Trimming removed 5 bases from V and 0 bases from J, with 8 bases in between. These data are taken from a study of T cell responses to AZD1222 COVID-19 vaccine. Regarding the study as a whole: Recipients of AZD1222 seropositive at baseline numbered only 5 to 7. Reportedly, close to half of spike-specific TCRs are directed against unmutated variant regions. Females made up more of the donors, who were largely white British, and clonal diversity may have come out too low.

Clones were read by immunoSEQ multiplex PCR, and TCRdb kept only the in-frame ones, dropping some. The sample consists of approximately 120,000 clones, 88% of them appearing once. This clonotype originated in an adult in good health. Sequencing was performed on peripheral blood, taken on day 0 of AZD1222 vaccination. The chain combines TRBV5-1 with TRBJ1-1, with D unresolved. DNA for the CDR3: TGCGCCAGCAGGACTGGACTGAACACTGAAGCTTTCTTT. Its protein is CASRTGLNTEAFF.